Below, 17 T cell receptor beta chains from the same sample are listed, as sequenced in a study of CD8 T cells in Susac syndrome. Random hexamers served to reverse transcribe roughly 0.45 to 1 ug RNA. TCRdb reanalysed the immunoSEQ multiplex PCR reads using MiXCR and keeps one entry per CDR3 protein. The sample lists over 150,000 distinct CDR3 sequences, nearly 95% occurring once. What was sequenced was CD4+ T cells from PBMCs. Every receptor here comes from a human donor with multiple sclerosis.

The chain links TRBV29-1 to TRBJ2-5; 8 nucleotides align to TRBD2. Per the germline V gene, CDR1 is SQVTM and CDR2 is ANQGSEA. This CDR3 is built from 15 residues. Trimming removed 0 bases from V and 2 bases from J; junction bases left unmatched: 5. In DNA form, the CDR3 reads TGCAGCGTTGAAGAAGGCGGGGGGTATCAAGAGACCCAGTACTTC. Translated, it gives CSVEEGGGYQETQYF.

The chain recombines TRBV20-1 with TRBJ1-2, with 7 bases fitting TRBD1. Germline values: CDR1 DFQATT, CDR2 SNEGSKA (reference sequence). V lost 6 bases, J lost 2 bases, and 6 bases stayed unmatched. The CDR3 consists of 13 residues. CDR3 sequence: CSATGTANYGYTF. The CDR3 bases are TGCAGTGCAACCGGGACAGCAAACTATGGCTACACCTTC.

This chain links TRBV7-9 with TRBJ1-3, with D possibly matching TRBD1 (6 bases). There are 16 residues in the CDR3. From germline, CDR1 is SEHNR and CDR2 FQNEAQ (reference sequence). V lost 6 bases to trimming and J lost 0 bases, with 15 bases between them. In DNA form, the CDR3 reads TGTGCCAGCAGTACGTGGGACACCGACTCTGGAAACACCATATATTTT. Translated, it gives CASSTWDTDSGNTIYF.

This chain connects TRBV9 to TRBJ2-3; no reliable D call. V lost 1 base to trimming and J lost 4 bases, with 7 bases between them. Germline V gives CDR1 SGDLS, CDR2 YYNGEE. The length of the CDR3 is 13 residues. CDR3 nucleotide sequence: TGTGCCAGCAGCGTAACCCCCGCAGATACGCAGTATTTT. Protein: CASSVTPADTQYF.

The V gene is TRBV11-2, the J gene TRBJ2-3, with D unclear. This CDR3 has 14 residues. Per the germline V gene, CDR1 is SGHAT and CDR2 is FQNNGV. Trimming pared 0 bases from V and 4 bases from J, leaving 8 bases between. CDR3: CASSLDMGSDTQYF. The CDR3 DNA reads TGTGCCAGCAGCTTAGATATGGGTTCAGATACGCAGTATTTT.

CDR3 sequence (DNA): TGTGCCACCTCTTTAGGACGGCCCCAAGAGACCCAGTACTTC. This translates into CATSLGRPQETQYF. V usage is TRBV2 and J usage is TRBJ2-5, with D hard to call. V was clipped by 10 bases and J by 1 base, with 16 bases between them. Germline CDR1 SNHLY, CDR2 FYNNEI. This CDR3 has 14 amino acids.

The chain employs TRBV29-1 and TRBJ2-3; D is perhaps TRBD2 (6 bases). The CDR3 extends over 15 amino acids. Trimming stripped 1 base from V and 1 base from J, with 12 bases between. Per the germline V gene, CDR1 is SQVTM and CDR2 is ANQGSEA. The CDR3 region is CSVEVGGTRTDTQYF. The CDR3 DNA is TGCAGCGTTGAAGTGGGGGGAACGCGCACAGATACGCAGTATTTT.

This rearrangement joins TRBV3-1 to TRBJ2-2; TRBD2 aligns across 8 bases. The germline V gene has CDR1 LGHDT and CDR2 YNNKEL (reference sequence). V trimming: 1 base; J trimming: 6 bases; junction bases outside the gene matches: 7. There are 16 residues in the CDR3. The CDR3 reads CASSQGSGRIAGELFF. In DNA, the CDR3 is TGTGCCAGCAGCCAAGGAAGCGGGAGAATCGCCGGGGAGCTGTTTTTT. Full variable domain (rest looked up from reference TRBV3-1 and TRBJ2-2): DTAVSQTPKYLVTQMGNDKSIKCEQNLGHDTMYWYKQDSKKFLKIMFSYNNKELIINETVPNRFSPKSPDKAHLNLHINSLELGDSAVYFCASSQGSGRIAGELFFGEGSRLTVL.

The count of this clonotype is one. V and J are TRBV24-1 and TRBJ2-3; D is undetermined. The V gene's germline CDR1 is KGHDR and CDR2 SFDVKD. The V end lost 3 bases, the J end lost 4 bases, and 16 bases lay between the germline ends. The CDR3 consists of 16 residues. Here the CDR3 reads CATSDADRPIADTQYF. The CDR3 nucleotides read TGTGCCACCAGTGATGCCGATCGGCCTATCGCAGATACGCAGTATTTT.

This clonotype has a handful of counts. The V and J genes are TRBV12-3 or TRBV12-4 and TRBJ2-5; D perhaps matches TRBD2 (5 bases). V lost 8 bases and J lost 5, with 9 bases in between. The CDR3 length is 11 residues. The CDR3 DNA follows: TGTGCCAGCTCGGGCGGGGAGACCCAGTACTTC. Translated: CASSGGETQYF.

V gene TRBV25-1 combines with J gene TRBJ1-2, with D possibly TRBD1 on 6 matching bases. Germline CDR1 and CDR2: MGHDK and SYGVNS. Between the trimmed V and J ends, which lost 1 base and 8 bases, there was a span of 17 bases. CDR3 length: 15 amino acids. DNA of the CDR3: TGTGCCAGCAGTGAATCATGGGCAGGGACATGGGGCTACACCTTC. Residues: CASSESWAGTWGYTF.

This clonotype was counted a single time. The chain links TRBV14 to TRBJ2-7, with D possibly being TRBD2 (6 bases). In germline, CDR1 is SGHDN, CDR2 FVKESK. V gave up 7 bases and J gave up 4 bases, with 17 bases separating them. The CDR3 contains 14 residues. The CDR3 nucleotides are TGTGCCAGCACTCCGCTGGAGGGGCAATACGAGCAGTACTTC. This sequence encodes CASTPLEGQYEQYF.

This clonotype was recorded once. The V and J genes are TRBV12-3 or TRBV12-4 and TRBJ2-6; possibly TRBD2 for D (5 bases). The ends were cut back, 5 bases at V and 2 bases at J, with 13 bases in the middle. This CDR3 has 16 residues. CDR3 residues: CASSPDGETGANVLTF. The CDR3 DNA reads TGTGCCAGCAGTCCCGACGGGGAAACTGGGGCCAACGTCCTGACTTTC.

This chain links TRBV29-1 with TRBJ2-1; 11 bases are a match to TRBD2. V shed 7 bases and J 6 bases; nucleotides not matched to a gene: 5. Germline loops: CDR1 SQVTM, CDR2 ANQGSEA. This CDR3 contains 13 residues. The CDR3: CSGTSGSGNEQFF. The CDR3, as DNA: TGCAGCGGCACTAGCGGGAGTGGCAATGAGCAGTTCTTC.

The chain couples TRBV29-1 to TRBJ1-6; 8 bases line up with TRBD1. From germline, CDR1 is SQVTM and CDR2 ANQGSEA. After removal of 4 bases from V and 4 bases from J, the junction contained 0 bases not matched to a gene. The CDR3 runs to 13 residues. DNA of the CDR3: TGCAGCGTTGGGGACAGGTATAATTCACCCCTCCACTTT. Translated: CSVGDRYNSPLHF.

This chain links TRBV7-3 with TRBJ1-1, with TRBD1 as a possible D gene (6 bases). Germline V gene data show CDR1 as SGHTA and CDR2 as FQGTGA. Between the trimmed V and J ends, which lost 5 bases and 4 bases, there was a span of 17 bases. This CDR3 contains 15 residues. The DNA of the CDR3 is TGTGCCAGCAGCCCAAGGGGGGGTCGGAGCACTGAAGCTTTCTTT. Its protein product is CASSPRGGRSTEAFF.

V gene TRBV2 combines with J gene TRBJ2-1; perhaps TRBD2 as D (5 bases). The CDR3 totals 11 residues. Trimming left V 3 bases short and J 12 bases short, with 9 bases between. CDR1 is SNHLY, CDR2 FYNNEI, per germline. The CDR3 spells CASSDRAGQFF. CDR3 nucleotide sequence: TGTGCCAGCAGTGACCGGGCGGGGCAGTTCTTC.